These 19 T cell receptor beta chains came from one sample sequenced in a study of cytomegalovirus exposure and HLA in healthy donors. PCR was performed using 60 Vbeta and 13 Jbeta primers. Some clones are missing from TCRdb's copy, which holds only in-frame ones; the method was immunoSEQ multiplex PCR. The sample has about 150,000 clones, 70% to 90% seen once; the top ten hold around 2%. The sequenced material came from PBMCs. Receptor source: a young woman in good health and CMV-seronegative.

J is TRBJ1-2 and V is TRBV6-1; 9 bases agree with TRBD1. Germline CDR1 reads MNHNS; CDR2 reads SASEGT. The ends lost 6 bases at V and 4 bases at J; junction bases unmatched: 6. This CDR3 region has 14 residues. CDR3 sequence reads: CASRTQGAVYGYTF. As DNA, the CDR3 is TGTGCCAGCAGAACACAGGGGGCGGTCTATGGCTACACCTTC.

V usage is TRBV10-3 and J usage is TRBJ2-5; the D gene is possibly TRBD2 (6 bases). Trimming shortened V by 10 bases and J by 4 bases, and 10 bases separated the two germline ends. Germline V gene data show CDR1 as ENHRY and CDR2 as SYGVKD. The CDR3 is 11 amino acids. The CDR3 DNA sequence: TGTGCCACCCGGGAGTTAGAGACCCAGTACTTC. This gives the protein CATRELETQYF.

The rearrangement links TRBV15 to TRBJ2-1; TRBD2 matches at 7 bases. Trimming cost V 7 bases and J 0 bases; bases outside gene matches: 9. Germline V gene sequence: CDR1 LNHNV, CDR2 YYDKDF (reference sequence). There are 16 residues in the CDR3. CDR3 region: CATTMGRAVSYNEQFF. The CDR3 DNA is TGTGCCACCACCATGGGGAGGGCCGTCTCCTACAATGAGCAGTTCTTC.

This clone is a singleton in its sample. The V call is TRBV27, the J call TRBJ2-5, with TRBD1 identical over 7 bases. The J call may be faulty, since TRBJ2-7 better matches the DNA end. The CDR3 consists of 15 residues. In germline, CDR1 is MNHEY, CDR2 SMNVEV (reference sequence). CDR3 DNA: TGTGCCAGCACCCCCCGGGACAGTGAGCCCCTCGAGCAGTACTTC. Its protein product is CASTPRDSEPLEQYF.

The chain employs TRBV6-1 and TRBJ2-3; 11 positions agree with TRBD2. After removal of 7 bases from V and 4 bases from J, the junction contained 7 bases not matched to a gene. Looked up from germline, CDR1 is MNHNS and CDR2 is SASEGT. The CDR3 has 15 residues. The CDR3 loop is CASINLLAGADTQYF. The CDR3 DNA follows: TGTGCCAGCATCAATCTACTAGCGGGGGCAGATACGCAGTATTTT.

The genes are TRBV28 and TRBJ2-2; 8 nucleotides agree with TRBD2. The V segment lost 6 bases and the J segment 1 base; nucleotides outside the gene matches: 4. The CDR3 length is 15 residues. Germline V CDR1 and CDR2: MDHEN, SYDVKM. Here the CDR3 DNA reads TGTGCCAGCAGACCGGGAGGGCGGAACACCGGGGAGCTGTTTTTT. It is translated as CASRPGGRNTGELFF.

The CDR3: CASSGGTSGSQTQYF. Here the CDR3 DNA reads TGTGCCAGCAGCGGTGGGACTAGCGGGAGTCAGACCCAGTACTTC. This chain uses TRBV7-2 with TRBJ2-5; 14 bases line up with TRBD2. In germline, CDR1 is SGHTA, CDR2 FQGNSA. This CDR3 spans 15 amino acids. V gave up 5 bases and J gave up 6 bases; unmatched junction bases: 5.

The CDR3 is CAWSITGVVGNTIYF. CDR3 DNA: TGTGCCTGGAGTATTACAGGGGTGGTTGGAAACACCATATATTTT. This rearrangement joins TRBV30 to TRBJ1-3; 7 positions agree with TRBD1. CDR1 is GTSNPN, CDR2 SVGIG, per germline (reference sequence). V lost 2 bases to trimming and J lost 3 bases; unmatched junction nucleotides: 7. This CDR3 comprises 15 residues. Looking up the rest from reference TRBV30 and TRBJ1-3 gives the full variable domain: SQTIHQWPATLVQPVGSPLSLECTVEGTSNPNLYWYRQAAGRGLQLLFYSVGIGQISSEVPQNLSASRPQDRQFILSSKKLLLSDSGFYLCAWSITGVVGNTIYFGEGSWLTVV.

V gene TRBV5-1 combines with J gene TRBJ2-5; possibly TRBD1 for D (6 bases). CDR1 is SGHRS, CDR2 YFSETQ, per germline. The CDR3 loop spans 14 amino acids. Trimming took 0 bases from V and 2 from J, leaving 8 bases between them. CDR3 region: CASSLEGTQETQYF. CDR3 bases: TGCGCCAGCAGCTTGGAAGGGACACAAGAGACCCAGTACTTC.

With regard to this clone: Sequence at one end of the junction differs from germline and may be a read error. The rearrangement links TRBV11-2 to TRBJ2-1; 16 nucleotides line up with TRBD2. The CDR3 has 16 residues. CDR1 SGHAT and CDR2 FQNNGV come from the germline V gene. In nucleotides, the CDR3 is TGTGCCAGCAGCATCCTTCCCGGGACTAGCGGGGGGGGAGGGGTCTTC. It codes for CASSILPGTSGGGGVF.

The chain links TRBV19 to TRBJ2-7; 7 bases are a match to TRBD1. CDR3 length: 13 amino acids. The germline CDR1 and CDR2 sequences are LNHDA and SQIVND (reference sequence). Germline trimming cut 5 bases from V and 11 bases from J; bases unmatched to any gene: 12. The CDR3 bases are TGTGCCAGTAGTCCCATGGACAGGCCGGGAAAGTACTTC. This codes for CASSPMDRPGKYF.

The CDR3: CASSSTGGSSPLHF. Here the CDR3 DNA reads TGTGCCAGCAGCTCGACAGGGGGCAGCTCACCCCTCCACTTT. The chain joins TRBV7-2 to TRBJ1-6; 10 positions agree with TRBD1. Germline CDR1 SGHTA, CDR2 FQGNSA. With V trimmed by 4 bases and J by 10 bases, 4 bases remained unmatched. This CDR3 spans 14 amino acids.

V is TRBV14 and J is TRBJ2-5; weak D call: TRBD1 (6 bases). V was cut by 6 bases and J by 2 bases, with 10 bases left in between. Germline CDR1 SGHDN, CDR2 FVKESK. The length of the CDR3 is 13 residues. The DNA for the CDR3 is TGTGCCAGCAGTCGACAGGCACAAGAGACCCAGTACTTC. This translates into CASSRQAQETQYF.

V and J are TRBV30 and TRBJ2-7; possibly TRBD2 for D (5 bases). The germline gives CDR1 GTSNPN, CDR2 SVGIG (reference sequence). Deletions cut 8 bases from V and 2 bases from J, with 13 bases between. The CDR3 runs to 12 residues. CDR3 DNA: TGTGCCCGATCGGACTCTACCTACGAGCAGTACTTC. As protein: CARSDSTYEQYF.

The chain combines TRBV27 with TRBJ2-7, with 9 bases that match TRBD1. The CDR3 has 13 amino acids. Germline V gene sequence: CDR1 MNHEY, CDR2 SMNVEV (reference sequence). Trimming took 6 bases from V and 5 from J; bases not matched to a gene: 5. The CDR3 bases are TGTGCCAGCAGCCCTAACAGGGGGCACGAGCAGTACTTC. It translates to CASSPNRGHEQYF.

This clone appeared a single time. CDR3 coding DNA: TGTGCCAGCGGTCGGCTATCAGGGGGCTACACCTTC. Residues: CASGRLSGGYTF. The chain joins TRBV28 to TRBJ1-2, with D possibly matching TRBD1 (5 bases). V gave up 8 bases and J gave up 8 bases, with 15 bases separating them. This CDR3 spans 12 amino acids. Germline V gene sequence: CDR1 MDHEN, CDR2 SYDVKM.

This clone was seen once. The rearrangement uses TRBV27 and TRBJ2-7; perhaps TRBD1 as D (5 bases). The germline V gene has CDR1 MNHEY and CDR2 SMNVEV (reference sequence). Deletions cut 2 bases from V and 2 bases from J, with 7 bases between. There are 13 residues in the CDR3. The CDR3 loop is CASSLDRTYEQYF. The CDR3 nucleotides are TGTGCCAGCAGTTTAGACAGAACCTACGAGCAGTACTTC.

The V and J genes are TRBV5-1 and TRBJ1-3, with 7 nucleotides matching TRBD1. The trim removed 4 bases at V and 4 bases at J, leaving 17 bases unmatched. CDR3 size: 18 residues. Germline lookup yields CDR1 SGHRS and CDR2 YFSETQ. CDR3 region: CASSRELTGPNRGNTIYF. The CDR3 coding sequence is TGCGCCAGCAGCCGGGAACTGACAGGGCCCAATCGCGGAAACACCATATATTTT.

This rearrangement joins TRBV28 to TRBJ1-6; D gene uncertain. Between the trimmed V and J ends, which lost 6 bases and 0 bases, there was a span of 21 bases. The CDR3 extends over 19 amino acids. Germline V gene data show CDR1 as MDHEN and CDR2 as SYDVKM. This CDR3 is CASSPGSAELRSYNSPLHF. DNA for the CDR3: TGTGCCAGCAGCCCCGGGAGTGCTGAACTACGCTCCTATAATTCACCCCTCCACTTT.